These T cell receptor beta chains were read from a single sample in a study of technical replicates of blood from several donors. Sequencing used immunoSEQ multiplex PCR; TCRdb keeps in-frame clones, though not all of them. The sample lists tens of thousands of clones; around 92% were seen once. Sequencing used T cells isolated from PBMCs. The source of these receptors is a human donor in good health. The CDR3 runs from the conserved cysteine through the conserved F or W. The order of the fields is D gene, clone size, J gene, CDR3 length, V gene, CDR3 DNA, CDR3 protein. The D gene is left open where the match is weak. For some rows the clone size is stated as once, few or many, or as a class when expanded; others skip it.

TRBD2 . TRBJ2-3 15 TRBV7-9 TGTGCCAGCAAGGATCTAGCGGGGGGGACAGATACGCAGTATTTT CASKDLAGGTDTQYF
TRBD2 few TRBJ2-3 13 TRBV10-3 TGTGCCATCGGTAGCGGGGGCACAGATACGCAGTATTTT CAIGSGGTDTQYF
TRBD1 . TRBJ2-3 14 TRBV9 TGTGCCAGCAACCCGGACAGGAGCACAGATACGCAGTATTTT CASNPDRSTDTQYF
. . TRBJ2-2 15 TRBV11-3 TGTGCCAGCAGCTTGGTGACTACGAACACCGGGGAGCTGTTTTTT CASSLVTTNTGELFF
. few TRBJ2-1 14 TRBV4-2 TGTGCCAGCAGCCAAGGGAGGGAAAACAATGAGCAGTTCTTC CASSQGRENNEQFF
. few TRBJ2-6 16 TRBV15 TGTGCCACCAGCATGGAGCCCGGGGATGGGGCCAACGTCCTGACTTTC CATSMEPGDGANVLTF
TRBD1 . TRBJ2-7 14 TRBV5-1 TGCGCCAGCAGCCTCGGGACAGGGCCCTACGAGCAGTACTTC CASSLGTGPYEQYF
TRBD1 . TRBJ1-2 16 TRBV6-6 TGTGCCAGCAGCACCTTATCGGACAGGCCCGTCTATGGCTACACCTTC CASSTLSDRPVYGYTF
. . TRBJ2-1 12 TRBV28 TGTGCCAGCAGTTTATGGGGAGGCGAGCAGTTCTTC CASSLWGGEQFF
TRBD1 once TRBJ2-7 14 TRBV5-1 TGCGCCAGCAGCCTCGGACAGGGGGTTGGAGAGCAGTACTTC CASSLGQGVGEQYF
. . TRBJ2-2 16 TRBV4-1 TGCGCCAGCAGCCAAGAAGGGTCCCGAGGGACCGGGGAGCTGTTTTTT CASSQEGSRGTGELFF
. . TRBJ1-4 13 TRBV27 TGTGCCAGCAGTTCCTGGAGCAGTGAAAAACTGTTTTTT CASSSWSSEKLFF
TRBD1 . TRBJ2-7 15 TRBV7-6 TGTGCCAGCAGCCCGGGACAGTACAGATCCTACGAGCAGTACTTC CASSPGQYRSYEQYF
. . TRBJ1-1 15 TRBV5-6 TGTGCCAGCAGCTTGGTGATGGCGGGGGGCACTGAAGCTTTCTTT CASSLVMAGGTEAFF
. . TRBJ2-3 21 TRBV7-8 TGTGCCAGCAGCCTGTACCGATTCCCGCCCCGGTTAGCGGTATCCACAGATACGCAGTATTTT CASSLYRFPPRLAVSTDTQYF
TRBD2 . TRBJ2-3 15 TRBV5-1 TGCGCCAGCAGCTTTAGCGGGAATCCCACAGATACGCAGTATTTT CASSFSGNPTDTQYF
TRBD2 few TRBJ2-7 15 TRBV19 TGTGCCAGTAGTATTGAGCTAGCGGGGTCCTACGAGCAGTACTTC CASSIELAGSYEQYF
TRBD1 . TRBJ1-2 13 TRBV28 TGTGCCAGCAGTGGGGGACAGTTCTATGGCTACACCTTC CASSGGQFYGYTF
. . TRBJ1-2 20 TRBV30 TGTGCCTGGAGTGTAAGCCCCCTCAAGGTTTTCTTCGCGGGGAACTATGGCTACACCTTC CAWSVSPLKVFFAGNYGYTF
. . TRBJ2-1 16 TRBV19 TGTGCCAGTAGTATGTTGGAGGATAGCTCCTACAATGAGCAGTTCTTC CASSMLEDSSYNEQFF
TRBD1 . TRBJ1-2 13 TRBV5-4 TGTGCCAGCAGTTACAGGGGCGGCTATGGCTACACCTTC CASSYRGGYGYTF
TRBD1 few TRBJ1-2 13 TRBV7-3 TGTGCCAGCAGCTTGGGGACAGACTATGGCTACACCTTC CASSLGTDYGYTF
. . TRBJ2-1 13 TRBV2 TGTGCCAGCACTCTCGGGAGAAGTAATGAGCAGTTCTTC CASTLGRSNEQFF
TRBD1 . TRBJ2-1 15 TRBV29-1 TGCAGCGTTGAAGAGGTGGACAGGGACTACAATGAGCAGTTCTTC CSVEEVDRDYNEQFF
. . TRBJ2-2 16 TRBV11-3 TGTGCCAGCAGCTTAAGCAGGGCTTGGGACACCGGGGAGCTGTTTTTT CASSLSRAWDTGELFF
. once TRBJ2-1 15 TRBV4-1 TGCGCCAGCAGCCAAGAAGAGAACGAATACAATGAGCAGTTCTTC CASSQEENEYNEQFF
. once TRBJ2-3 17 TRBV4-2 TGTGCCAGCAGCCTAGTGGGTGGCGGGGACAGCACAGATACGCAGTATTTT CASSLVGGGDSTDTQYF
TRBD2 . TRBJ2-3 16 TRBV5-1 TGCGCCAGCAGCTTGGAATTGCGGGAGCTCGGCGATACGCAGTATTTT CASSLELRELGDTQYF
. . TRBJ2-2 18 TRBV27 TGTGCCAGCAGTTTCGGTGACCCCCGAGACACGGACACCGGGGAGCTGTTTTTT CASSFGDPRDTDTGELFF
. . TRBJ2-7 15 TRBV28 TGTGCCAGCAGTCAGGGTTCCAACCCCACCTACGAGCAGTACTTC CASSQGSNPTYEQYF
TRBD1 . TRBJ2-3 14 TRBV28 TGTGCCAGCAGGACGACAGGGGGGTCAGATACGCAGTATTTT CASRTTGGSDTQYF
. . TRBJ1-1 14 TRBV6-5 TGTGCCAGCAGTTACTCGGTGAGGAACACTGAAGCTTTCTTT CASSYSVRNTEAFF
. . TRBJ1-2 13 TRBV16 TGTGCCAGCAGCCAATCGAGGGAGAATGGCTACACCTTC CASSQSRENGYTF
. few TRBJ1-1 10 TRBV29-1 TGCAGCGCTGTGATACAGGGAGCTTTCTTT CSAVIQGAFF
TRBD2 few TRBJ2-1 16 TRBV5-4 TGTGCCAGCAGCCCGGTTGGGACTAGCGGCCGACAGGAGCAGTTCTTC CASSPVGTSGRQEQFF
TRBD2 . TRBJ2-5 13 TRBV6-5 TGTGCCAGCACCGGACTAGCGGGGGCCATCCAGTACTTC CASTGLAGAIQYF
TRBD1 . TRBJ1-2 15 TRBV27 TGTGCCAGCAGTTGGGGGGGACAGGGGTTTTGGGGCTACACCTTC CASSWGGQGFWGYTF
TRBD2 . TRBJ2-7 18 TRBV5-1 TGCGCCAGCAGCTCATTGCCCACAAGTGGCGGGAGCTCCTACGAGCAGTACTTC CASSSLPTSGGSSYEQYF
. . TRBJ1-3 14 TRBV2 TGTGCCAGCAGTCGAGGTACGGAAGGAAACACCATATATTTT CASSRGTEGNTIYF
TRBD2 . TRBJ2-7 15 TRBV7-8 TGTGCCAGCAGCCCCACGCGCGGGGGGATGTACGAGCAGTACTTC CASSPTRGGMYEQYF